This record covers a single T cell receptor (beta chain). This CDR3 has 16 residues. The junction had 12 bases not matched to a gene; V was cut back by 7 bases and J by 3 bases. A second PCR, run for about 7 to 11 cycles, used a sample-barcoded 5' primer plus a J-beta primer mix. TCRdb reprocessed the 5' RACE reads with MiXCR, giving one entry per CDR3 protein. The sample lists about 1.6 million distinct CDR3 sequences, almost 35% occurring once. These data belong to a study of blood T cells in healthy people across ages. Samples each yielded at least 5 micrograms of total RNA. Sequencing was done on a sample of blood. This rearrangement joins TRBV12-3 or TRBV12-4 to TRBJ2-3; 8 bases fit TRBD2. The sequence derives from a woman aged 30 to 39 in good health. CDR3 sequence reads: CASTKGLAGSTDTQYF. The CDR3 region has the DNA TGTGCCAGCACCAAGGGTTTAGCGGGGAGTACAGATACGCAGTATTTT.